This entry describes one TCR beta chain. The entry originates in a study of identical twins. Trimming cost V 8 bases and J 2 bases, with 15 bases left between them. The CDR3 contains 15 residues. MiXCR was run by TCRdb on the 5' RACE reads, yielding one entry per CDR3 protein. The table shows under 500,000 distinct CDR3 sequences, with approximately 14% occurring only once. This sample was also put to use in a study of yellow fever vaccine responses in identical twins. From that study: On the reported evidence, twins' vaccine T cell responses seemed partly convergent and partly personalized.

J is TRBJ2-2 and V is TRBV12-3 or TRBV12-4, with D perhaps TRBD2 (5 bases). This receptor was obtained from a woman aged 18-29 years in good health. The source material was CD4+ T cells sorted from blood. CDR3 DNA sequence: TGTGCCAGCGGAGGCTGGGCTCGAAACACCGGGGAGCTGTTTTTT. It codes for CASGGWARNTGELFF.